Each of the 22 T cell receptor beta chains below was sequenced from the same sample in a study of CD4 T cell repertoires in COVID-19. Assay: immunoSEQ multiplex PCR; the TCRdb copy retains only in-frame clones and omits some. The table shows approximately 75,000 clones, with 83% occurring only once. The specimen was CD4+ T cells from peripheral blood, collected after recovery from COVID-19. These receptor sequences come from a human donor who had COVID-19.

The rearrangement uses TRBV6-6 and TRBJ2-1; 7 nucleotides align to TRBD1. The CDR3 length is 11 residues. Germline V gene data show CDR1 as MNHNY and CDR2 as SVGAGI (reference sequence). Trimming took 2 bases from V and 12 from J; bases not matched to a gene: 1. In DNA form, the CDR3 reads TGTGCCAGCAGTTACAGGGGGCTGCAGTTCTTC. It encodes CASSYRGLQFF.

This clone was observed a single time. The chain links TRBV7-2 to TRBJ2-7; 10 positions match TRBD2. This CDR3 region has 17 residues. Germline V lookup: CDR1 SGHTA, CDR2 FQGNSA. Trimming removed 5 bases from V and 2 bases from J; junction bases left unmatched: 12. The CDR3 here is CASSAGLAENLPYEQYF. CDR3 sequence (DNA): TGTGCCAGCAGCGCAGGACTAGCGGAGAATCTGCCCTACGAGCAGTACTTC.

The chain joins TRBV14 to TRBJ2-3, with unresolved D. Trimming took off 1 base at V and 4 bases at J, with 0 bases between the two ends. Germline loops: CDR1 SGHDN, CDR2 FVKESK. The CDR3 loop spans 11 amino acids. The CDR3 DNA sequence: TGTGCCAGCAGCCAAGCAGATACGCAGTATTTT. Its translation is CASSQADTQYF.

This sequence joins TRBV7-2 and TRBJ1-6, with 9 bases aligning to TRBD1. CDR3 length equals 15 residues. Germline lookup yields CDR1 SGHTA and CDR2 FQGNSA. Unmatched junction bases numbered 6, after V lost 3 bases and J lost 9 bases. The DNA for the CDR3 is TGTGCCAGCAGCTTGGAGGGACAGGGTACTTCACCCCTCCACTTT. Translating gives CASSLEGQGTSPLHF.

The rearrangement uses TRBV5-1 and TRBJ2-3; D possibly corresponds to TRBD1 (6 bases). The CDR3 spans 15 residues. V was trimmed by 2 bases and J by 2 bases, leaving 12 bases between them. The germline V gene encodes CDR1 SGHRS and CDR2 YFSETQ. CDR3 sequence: CASSFSGHDTDTQYF. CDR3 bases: TGCGCCAGCAGCTTCTCGGGACACGACACAGATACGCAGTATTTT.

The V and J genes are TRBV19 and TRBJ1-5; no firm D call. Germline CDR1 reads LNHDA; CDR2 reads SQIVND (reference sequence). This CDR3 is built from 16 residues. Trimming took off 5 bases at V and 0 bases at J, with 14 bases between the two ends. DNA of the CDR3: TGTGCCAGTAGTCCGCGACTAGGGTTTAGCAATCAGCCCCAGCATTTT. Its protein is CASSPRLGFSNQPQHF.

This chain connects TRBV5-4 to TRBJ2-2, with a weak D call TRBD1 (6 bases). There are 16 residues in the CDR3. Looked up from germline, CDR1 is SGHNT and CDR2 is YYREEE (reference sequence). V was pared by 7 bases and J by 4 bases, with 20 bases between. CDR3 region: CASAPGETRSTGELFF. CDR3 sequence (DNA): TGTGCCAGCGCTCCAGGGGAGACTCGGAGCACCGGGGAGCTGTTTTTT.

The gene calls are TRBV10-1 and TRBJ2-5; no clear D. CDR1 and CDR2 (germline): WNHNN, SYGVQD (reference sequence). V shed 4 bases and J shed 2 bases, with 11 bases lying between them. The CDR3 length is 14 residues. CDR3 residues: CASSVLWIQETQYF. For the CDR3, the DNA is TGCGCCAGCAGTGTATTGTGGATACAAGAGACCCAGTACTTC.

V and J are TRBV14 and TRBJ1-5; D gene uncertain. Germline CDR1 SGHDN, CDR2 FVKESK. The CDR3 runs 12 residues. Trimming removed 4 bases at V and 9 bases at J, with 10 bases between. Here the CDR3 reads CASSRAEGPQHF. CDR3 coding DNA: TGTGCCAGCAGCCGGGCGGAGGGGCCCCAGCATTTT.

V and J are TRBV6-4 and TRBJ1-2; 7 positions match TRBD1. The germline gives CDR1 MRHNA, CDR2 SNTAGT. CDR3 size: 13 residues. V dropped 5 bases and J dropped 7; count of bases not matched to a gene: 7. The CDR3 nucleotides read TGTGCCAGCAGTAACACAGGGGAGAGTGGCTACACCTTC. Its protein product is CASSNTGESGYTF.

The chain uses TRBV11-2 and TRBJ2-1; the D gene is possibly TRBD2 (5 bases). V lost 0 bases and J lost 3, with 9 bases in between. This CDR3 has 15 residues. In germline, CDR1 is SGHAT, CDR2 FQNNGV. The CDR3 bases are TGTGCCAGCAGCTTAGATCCAGGAGGCTACAATGAGCAGTTCTTC. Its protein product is CASSLDPGGYNEQFF. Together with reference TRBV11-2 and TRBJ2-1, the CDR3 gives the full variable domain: EAGVAQSPRYKIIEKRQSVAFWCNPISGHATLYWYQQILGQGPKLLIQFQNNGVVDDSQLPKDRFSAERLKGVDSTLKIQPAKLEDSAVYLCASSLDPGGYNEQFFGPGTRLTVL.

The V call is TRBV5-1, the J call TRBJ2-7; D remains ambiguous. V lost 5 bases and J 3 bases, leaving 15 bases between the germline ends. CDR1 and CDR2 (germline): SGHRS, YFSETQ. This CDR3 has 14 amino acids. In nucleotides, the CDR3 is TGCGCCAGCAGTCTGGGAATGATGGACTACGAGCAGTACTTC. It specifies CASSLGMMDYEQYF.

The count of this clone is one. The CDR3 sequence: CATARTGTGTYEQYF. CDR3 nucleotide sequence: TGTGCCACCGCGAGGACCGGGACAGGGACCTACGAGCAGTACTTC. The genes are TRBV27 and TRBJ2-7; 9 bases are a match to TRBD1. This CDR3 comprises 15 residues. The V and J ends lost 10 bases and 2 bases, in that order; junction bases with no gene match: 12. CDR1 is MNHEY and CDR2 is SMNVEV in the germline V gene (reference sequence).

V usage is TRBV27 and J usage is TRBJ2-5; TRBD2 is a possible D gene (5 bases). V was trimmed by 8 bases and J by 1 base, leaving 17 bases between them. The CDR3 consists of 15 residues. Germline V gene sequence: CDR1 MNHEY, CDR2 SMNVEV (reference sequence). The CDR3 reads CASGRGSLVQETQYF. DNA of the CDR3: TGTGCCAGCGGGAGAGGTTCTTTGGTCCAAGAGACCCAGTACTTC.

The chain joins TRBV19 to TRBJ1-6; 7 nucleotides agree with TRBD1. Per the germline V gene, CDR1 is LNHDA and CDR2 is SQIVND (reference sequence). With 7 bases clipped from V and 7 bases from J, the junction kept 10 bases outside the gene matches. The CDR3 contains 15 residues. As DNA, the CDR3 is TGTGCCAGTAACCCGGGACAGACAATGAATTCACCCCTCCACTTT. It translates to CASNPGQTMNSPLHF.

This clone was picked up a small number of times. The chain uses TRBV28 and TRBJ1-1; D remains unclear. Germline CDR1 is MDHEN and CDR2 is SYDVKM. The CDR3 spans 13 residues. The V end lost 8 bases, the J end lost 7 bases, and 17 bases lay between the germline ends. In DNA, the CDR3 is TGTGCCAGCGAGGATCGATCTTTTAGTGAAGCTTTCTTT. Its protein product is CASEDRSFSEAFF.

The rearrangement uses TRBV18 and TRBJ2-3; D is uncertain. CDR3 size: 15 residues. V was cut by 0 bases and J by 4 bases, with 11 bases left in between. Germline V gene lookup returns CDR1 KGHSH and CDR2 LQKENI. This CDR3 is CASSPPPGPADTQYF. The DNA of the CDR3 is TGTGCCAGCTCACCACCTCCAGGTCCGGCAGATACGCAGTATTTT. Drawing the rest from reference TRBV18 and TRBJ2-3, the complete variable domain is NAGVMQNPRHLVRRRGQEARLRCSPMKGHSHVYWYRQLPEEGLKFMVYLQKENIIDESGMPKERFSAEFPKEGPSILRIQQVVRGDSAAYFCASSPPPGPADTQYFGPGTRLTVL.

CDR3 in DNA: TGCACCAGCAGCCAAGATCGGCCGGGCTACGAGCAGTACTTC. It codes for CTSSQDRPGYEQYF. This chain uses TRBV1 with TRBJ2-7; TRBD2, the D gene given by the table, was not confirmed from the DNA. TRBV1 is annotated as a pseudogene. CDR3 length: 14 residues.

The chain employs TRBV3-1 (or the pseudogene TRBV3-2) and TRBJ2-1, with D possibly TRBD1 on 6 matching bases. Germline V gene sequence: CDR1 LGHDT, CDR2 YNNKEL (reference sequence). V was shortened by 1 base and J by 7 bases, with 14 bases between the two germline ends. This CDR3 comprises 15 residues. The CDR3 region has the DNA TGTGCCAGCAGCCAAGCGAGGGGGTCATTTAATGAGCAGTTCTTC. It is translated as CASSQARGSFNEQFF.

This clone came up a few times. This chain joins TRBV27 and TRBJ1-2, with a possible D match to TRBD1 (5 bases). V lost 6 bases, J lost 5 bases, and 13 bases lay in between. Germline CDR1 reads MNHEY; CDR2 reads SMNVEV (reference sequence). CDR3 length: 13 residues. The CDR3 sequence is CASRSGPRYGYTF. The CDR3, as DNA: TGTGCCAGCAGGTCAGGGCCTAGGTATGGCTACACCTTC.

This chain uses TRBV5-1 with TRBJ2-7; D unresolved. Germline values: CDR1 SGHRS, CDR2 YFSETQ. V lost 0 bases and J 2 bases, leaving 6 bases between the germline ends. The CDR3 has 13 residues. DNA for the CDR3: TGCGCCAGCAGCTTGGCCTTCGCCTACGAGCAGTACTTC. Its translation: CASSLAFAYEQYF.

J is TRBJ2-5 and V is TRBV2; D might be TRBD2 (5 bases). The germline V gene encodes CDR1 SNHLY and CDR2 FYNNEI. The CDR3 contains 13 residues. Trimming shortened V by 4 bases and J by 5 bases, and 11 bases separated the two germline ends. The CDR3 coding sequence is TGTGCCAGCAGTGTTCTGGGAGTTGAGACCCAGTACTTC. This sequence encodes CASSVLGVETQYF.